Presented here are 15 T cell receptor beta chains from one specimen sequenced in a study of CD8 T cells in ankylosing spondylitis. Study-level findings and limits: Typical of ankylosing spondylitis blood, it appeared, was a TCR beta motif of roughly eight highly homologous variants.

What these receptors recognize is not known. One entry per CDR3 protein, called by TCRdb with MiXCR from the 5' RACE reads. The table has about 390,000 distinct CDR3 sequences, more than 20% seen once. Sample: blood, either unsorted or a sorted T cell fraction (not recorded which). The receptors stem from a male donor with ankylosing spondylitis.

The chain carries TRBV5-1 and TRBJ2-5; D is possibly TRBD1 (6 bases). V dropped 4 bases and J dropped 5 bases, with 21 bases sitting between them. The germline V gene has CDR1 SGHRS and CDR2 YFSETQ. The CDR3 runs 16 residues. The CDR3 bases are TGCGCCAGCAGCCCCGGCGGGCAGGGGCTCGGGGAGACCCAGTACTTC. It specifies CASSPGGQGLGETQYF.

This clonotype was counted only a few times. The chain uses TRBV7-3 and TRBJ2-1; 11 bases map to TRBD2. The ends lost 3 bases at V and 8 bases at J; junction bases unmatched: 6. The CDR3 is made up of 15 amino acids. Germline assignment: CDR1 SGHTA and CDR2 FQGTGA. Here the CDR3 reads CASSFSGRAVDEQFF. The DNA for the CDR3 is TGTGCCAGCAGCTTTAGCGGGAGGGCCGTCGATGAGCAGTTCTTC. Based on the CDR3 plus reference TRBV7-3 and TRBJ2-1, the full variable domain is GAGVSQTPSNKVTEKGKYVELRCDPISGHTALYWYRQSLGQGPEFLIYFQGTGAADDSGLPNDRFFAVRPEGSVSTLKIQRTERGDSAVYLCASSFSGRAVDEQFFGPGTRLTVL.

V gene TRBV11-2 combines with J gene TRBJ1-3; D might be TRBD1 (5 bases). The CDR3 runs to 15 residues. The V gene lost 5 bases and the J gene lost 1 base, with 12 bases spanning the gap. Germline assignment: CDR1 SGHAT and CDR2 FQNNGV. The CDR3 DNA is TGTGCCAGCAGCCAAAAGGGGTTTTCTGGAAACACCATATATTTT. Protein: CASSQKGFSGNTIYF.

This clonotype was seen a few times. This chain connects TRBV19 to TRBJ2-7; maybe TRBD2 (5 bases). Germline CDR1 LNHDA, CDR2 SQIVND (reference sequence). The ends were cut back, 7 bases at V and 4 bases at J, with 14 bases in the middle. The CDR3 covers 13 residues. In nucleotides, the CDR3 is TGTGCCAGTATCTCAGGACTTTCTTACGAGCAGTACTTC. This gives the protein CASISGLSYEQYF.

J is TRBJ2-5 and V is TRBV28, with 7 bases that match TRBD1. CDR3 length equals 15 residues. Unmatched junction bases numbered 9, after V lost 3 bases and J lost 5 bases. The V gene's germline CDR1 is MDHEN and CDR2 SYDVKM. Written as DNA, the CDR3 is TGTGCCAGCAGTTTCGACAGGGCCCCGGGGGAGACCCAGTACTTC. Residues: CASSFDRAPGETQYF.

This clonotype came up a few times. The chain joins TRBV7-9 to TRBJ2-7, with D unresolved. The CDR3 is 16 residues long. Trimming removed 1 base at V and 0 bases at J, with 13 bases between. Germline loops: CDR1 SEHNR, CDR2 FQNEAQ (reference sequence). The CDR3 sequence: CASSLVWQPRSYEQYF. CDR3 nucleotide sequence: TGTGCCAGCAGCTTAGTTTGGCAGCCACGCTCCTACGAGCAGTACTTC. The entire variable domain, with the rest obtained from reference TRBV7-9 and TRBJ2-7, is as follows: DTGVSQNPRHKITKRGQNVTFRCDPISEHNRLYWYRQTLGQGPEFLTYFQNEAQLEKSRLLSDRFSAERPKGSFSTLEIQRTEQGDSAMYLCASSLVWQPRSYEQYFGPGTRLTVT.

V is TRBV28 and J is TRBJ2-1; TRBD2 might be the D (6 bases). Trimming pared 10 bases from V and 8 bases from J, leaving 24 bases between. Germline loops: CDR1 MDHEN, CDR2 SYDVKM. The CDR3 spans 15 residues. The CDR3 nucleotides are TGTGCCACACTGAATCAACTAGCAAGCAGGGATGAGCAGTTCTTC. It translates to CATLNQLASRDEQFF.

This clonotype has ten or more counts. The chain uses TRBV5-1 and TRBJ2-7; 7 bases fit TRBD2. The CDR3 is 14 amino acids. The V gene's germline CDR1 is SGHRS and CDR2 YFSETQ. Trimming removed 1 base from V and 0 bases from J; junction bases left unmatched: 1. CDR3 residues: CASSLSSGSYEQYF. The CDR3 DNA follows: TGCGCCAGCAGCTTGTCTAGCGGCTCCTACGAGCAGTACTTC.

This clonotype was found a few times. The chain recombines TRBV5-1 with TRBJ2-5; a weak D match, TRBD1 (5 bases). V was clipped by 1 base and J by 5 bases, with 12 bases between them. Germline V gene lookup returns CDR1 SGHRS and CDR2 YFSETQ. The CDR3 runs to 14 residues. In DNA, the CDR3 is TGCGCCAGCAGCTTGACAGGCAGGGCGGAGACCCAGTACTTC. Its protein product is CASSLTGRAETQYF. Looking up the rest from reference TRBV5-1 and TRBJ2-5 gives the full variable domain: KAGVTQTPRYLIKTRGQQVTLSCSPISGHRSVSWYQQTPGQGLQFLFEYFSETQRNKGNFPGRFSGRQFSNSRSEMNVSTLELGDSALYLCASSLTGRAETQYFGPGTRLLVL.

V gene TRBV2 combines with J gene TRBJ2-1, with 7 positions matching TRBD1. With 3 bases clipped from V and 3 bases from J, the junction kept 5 bases outside the gene matches. This CDR3 has 15 amino acids. In germline, CDR1 is SNHLY, CDR2 FYNNEI. DNA for the CDR3: TGTGCCAGCAGTGAGGTGGACAGGAGCTACAATGAGCAGTTCTTC. Its translation is CASSEVDRSYNEQFF.

This CDR3 is CASSLQLAGNTGELFF. The CDR3, as DNA: TGTGCCAGCAGCTTACAACTAGCGGGAAATACCGGGGAGCTGTTTTTT. This chain links TRBV7-8 with TRBJ2-2; 10 bases fit TRBD2. This CDR3 region has 16 residues. Germline values: CDR1 SGHVS, CDR2 FQNEAQ. The V gene end was trimmed by 2 bases and the J gene end by 5 bases; junction bases not matched to a gene: 5.

The chain uses TRBV20-1 and TRBJ1-1; 10 positions agree with TRBD1. The CDR3 is made up of 12 amino acids. Germline loops: CDR1 DFQATT, CDR2 SNEGSKA (reference sequence). Trimming at V came to 3 bases and at J to 12 bases, leaving 7 bases not matched to a gene. This CDR3 is CSASLDRGISFF. The DNA for the CDR3 is TGCAGTGCTAGCCTGGACAGGGGGATATCTTTCTTT.

This clonotype was picked up a small number of times. The CDR3: CASSPKHRVTDTQYF. DNA of the CDR3: TGTGCCAGCAGCCCCAAACACAGGGTCACAGATACGCAGTATTTT. This chain uses TRBV7-9 with TRBJ2-3; possibly TRBD1 for D (6 bases). V shed 5 bases and J shed 2 bases, with 14 bases lying between them. Germline V CDR1 and CDR2: SEHNR, FQNEAQ (reference sequence). This CDR3 spans 15 amino acids. The whole variable domain, filled in from reference TRBV7-9 and TRBJ2-3, reads DTGVSQNPRHKITKRGQNVTFRCDPISEHNRLYWYRQTLGQGPEFLTYFQNEAQLEKSRLLSDRFSAERPKGSFSTLEIQRTEQGDSAMYLCASSPKHRVTDTQYFGPGTRLTVL.

There are a few counts of this clonotype. This chain links TRBV18 with TRBJ2-1; the match to TRBD2 covers 15 bases. CDR3 length: 17 amino acids. The trim removed 6 bases at V and 5 bases at J, leaving 8 bases unmatched. The germline gives CDR1 KGHSH, CDR2 LQKENI. CDR3 loop: CASSRPGLAGGHNEQFF. CDR3 nucleotides: TGTGCCAGCTCCCGACCGGGACTAGCGGGAGGACACAATGAGCAGTTCTTC.

J is TRBJ2-1 and V is TRBV6-4; TRBD1 matches 7 bases. CDR3 length equals 13 residues. V was clipped by 3 bases and J by 4 bases; unmatched bases: 0. Germline V gene sequence: CDR1 MRHNA, CDR2 SNTAGT. DNA for the CDR3: TGTGCCAGCAGTGAACAGGGGTACAATGAGCAGTTCTTC. It specifies CASSEQGYNEQFF.